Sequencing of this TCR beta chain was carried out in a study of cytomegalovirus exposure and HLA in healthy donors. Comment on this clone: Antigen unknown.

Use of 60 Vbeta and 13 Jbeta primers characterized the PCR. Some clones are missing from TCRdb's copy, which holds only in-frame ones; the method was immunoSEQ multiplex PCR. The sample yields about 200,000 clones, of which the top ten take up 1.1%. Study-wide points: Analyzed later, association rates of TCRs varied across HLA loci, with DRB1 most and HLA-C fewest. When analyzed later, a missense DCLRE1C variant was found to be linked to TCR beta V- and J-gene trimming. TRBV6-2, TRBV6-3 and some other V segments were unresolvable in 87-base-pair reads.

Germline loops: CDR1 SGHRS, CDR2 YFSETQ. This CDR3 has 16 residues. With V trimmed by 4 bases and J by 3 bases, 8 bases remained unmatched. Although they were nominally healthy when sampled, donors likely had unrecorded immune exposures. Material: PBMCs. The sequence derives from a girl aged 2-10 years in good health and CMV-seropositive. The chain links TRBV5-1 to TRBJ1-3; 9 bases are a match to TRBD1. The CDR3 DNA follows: TGCGCCAGCAGCATCCGGACAGGGGAGGTTGGAAACACCATATATTTT. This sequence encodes CASSIRTGEVGNTIYF.